These T cell receptor beta chains were read from a single sample in a study of blood T cell repertoires in COVID-19. The table came from immunoSEQ multiplex PCR; TCRdb's copy has only in-frame clones and leaves some out. The table includes tens of thousands of clones, almost 85% detected once. Sequencing used peripheral blood. The receptors come from a man aged 50-59 years with active or convalescent COVID-19. Both conserved end residues are part of each CDR3. The D gene is left open where the match is weak. Rows may omit the clone size; those that give it use once, few, many or a size class.

d_call clone_size j_call v_call cdr3_aa cdr3_nt
- - TRBJ1-3 TRBV5-8 CASSPRAQVGNTIYF TGTGCCAGCAGCCCCCGGGCACAGGTTGGAAACACCATATATTTT
TRBD2 - TRBJ2-2 TRBV18 CASSPGGNTGELFF TGTGCCAGCTCCCCGGGGGGGAACACCGGGGAGCTGTTTTTT
TRBD2 - TRBJ2-3 TRBV5-8 CASSSGTTPFHF TGTGCCAGCAGCTCCGGGACTACCCCTTTCCACTTT
- - TRBJ2-1 TRBV6-5 CASSYSRGGNEQFF TGTGCCAGCAGTTATTCTAGAGGGGGCAATGAGCAGTTCTTC
- - TRBJ2-2 TRBV30 CAGDLGGTGELFF TGTGCCGGGGACCTCGGGGGCACCGGGGAGCTGTTTTTT
TRBD2 - TRBJ2-1 TRBV14 CASSYRTSGRAQFF TGTGCCAGCAGCTATCGGACTAGCGGGAGGGCTCAGTTCTTC
TRBD2 - TRBJ2-1 TRBV6-2/TRBV6-3 CASSRRLAGAYGDEQFF TGTGCCAGCAGTAGACGACTAGCGGGGGCTTACGGGGATGAGCAGTTCTTC
- - TRBJ1-1 TRBV9 CASSVGAGVGTEAFF TGTGCCAGCAGCGTAGGAGCGGGGGTAGGGACTGAAGCTTTCTTT
TRBD2 - TRBJ2-3 TRBV7-6 CASSLGSGAMGDTQYF TGTGCCAGCAGCCTTGGGAGCGGGGCCATGGGAGATACGCAGTATTTT
TRBD1 - TRBJ1-5 TRBV19 CASSPGDRGKHQPQHF TGTGCCAGTAGTCCCGGGGACAGGGGTAAGCATCAGCCCCAGCATTTT
TRBD1 - TRBJ2-5 TRBV30 CAWGTGGEETQYF TGTGCCTGGGGGACAGGGGGCGAAGAGACCCAGTACTTC
TRBD2 - TRBJ2-2 TRBV5-1 CASSWGTSGGPNTGELFF TGCGCCAGCAGCTGGGGGACTAGCGGGGGCCCCAACACCGGGGAGCTGTTTTTT
- - TRBJ1-5 TRBV7-2 CASSLGGSEGQPQHF TGTGCCAGCAGCTTGGGGGGGTCCGAGGGACAGCCCCAGCATTTT
TRBD2 few TRBJ2-2 TRBV6-4 CASSQLGGDTGELFF TGTGCCAGCAGCCAGCTCGGGGGGGACACCGGGGAGCTGTTTTTT